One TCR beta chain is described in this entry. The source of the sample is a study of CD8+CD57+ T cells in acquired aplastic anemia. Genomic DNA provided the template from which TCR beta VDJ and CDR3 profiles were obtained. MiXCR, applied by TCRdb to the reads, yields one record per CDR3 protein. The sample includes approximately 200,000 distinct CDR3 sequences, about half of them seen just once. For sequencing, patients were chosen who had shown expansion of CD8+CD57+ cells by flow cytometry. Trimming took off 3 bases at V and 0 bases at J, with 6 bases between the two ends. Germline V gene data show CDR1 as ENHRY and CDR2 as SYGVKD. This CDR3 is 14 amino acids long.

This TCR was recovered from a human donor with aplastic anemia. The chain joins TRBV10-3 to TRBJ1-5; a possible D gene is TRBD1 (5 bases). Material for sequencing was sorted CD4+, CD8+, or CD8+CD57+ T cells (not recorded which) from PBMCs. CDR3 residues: CAISEGDSNQPQHF. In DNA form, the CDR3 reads TGTGCCATCAGTGAAGGGGATAGCAATCAGCCCCAGCATTTT.